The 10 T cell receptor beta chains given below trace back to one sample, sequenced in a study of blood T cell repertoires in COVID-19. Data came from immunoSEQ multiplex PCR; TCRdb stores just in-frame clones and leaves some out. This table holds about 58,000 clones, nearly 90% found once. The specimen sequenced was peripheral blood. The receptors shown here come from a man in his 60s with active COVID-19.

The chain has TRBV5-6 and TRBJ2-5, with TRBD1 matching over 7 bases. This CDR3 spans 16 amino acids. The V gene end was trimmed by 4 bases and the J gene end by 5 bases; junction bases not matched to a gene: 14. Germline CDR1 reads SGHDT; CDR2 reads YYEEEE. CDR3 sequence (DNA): TGTGCCAGCAGCAGGGGGACAGCGATTAAGGGGGAGACCCAGTACTTC. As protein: CASSRGTAIKGETQYF.

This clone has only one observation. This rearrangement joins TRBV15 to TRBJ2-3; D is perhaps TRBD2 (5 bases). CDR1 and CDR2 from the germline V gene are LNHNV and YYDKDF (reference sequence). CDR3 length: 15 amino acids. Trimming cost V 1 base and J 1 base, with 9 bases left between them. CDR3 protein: CATSRGGEGTDTQYF. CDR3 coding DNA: TGTGCCACCAGCAGAGGGGGAGAGGGCACAGATACGCAGTATTTT.

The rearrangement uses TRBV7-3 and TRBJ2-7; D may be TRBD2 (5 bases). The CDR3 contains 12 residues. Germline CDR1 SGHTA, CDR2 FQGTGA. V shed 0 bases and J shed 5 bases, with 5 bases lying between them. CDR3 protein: CASSLTGNEQYF. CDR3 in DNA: TGTGCCAGCAGCTTAACCGGGAACGAGCAGTACTTC.

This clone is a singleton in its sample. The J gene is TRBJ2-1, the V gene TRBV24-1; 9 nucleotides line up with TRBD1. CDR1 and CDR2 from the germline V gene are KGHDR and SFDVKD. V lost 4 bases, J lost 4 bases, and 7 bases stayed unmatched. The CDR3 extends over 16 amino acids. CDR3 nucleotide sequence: TGTGCCACCAGTGACACCGGACAGGGGATTTACAATGAGCAGTTCTTC. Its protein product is CATSDTGQGIYNEQFF.

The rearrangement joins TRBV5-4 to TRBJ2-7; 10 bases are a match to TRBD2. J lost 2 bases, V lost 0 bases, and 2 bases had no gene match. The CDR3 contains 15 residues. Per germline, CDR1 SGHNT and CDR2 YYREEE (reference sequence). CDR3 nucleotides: TGTGCCAGCAGCTTGGAACTAGCGGGGACCTACGAGCAGTACTTC. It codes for CASSLELAGTYEQYF.

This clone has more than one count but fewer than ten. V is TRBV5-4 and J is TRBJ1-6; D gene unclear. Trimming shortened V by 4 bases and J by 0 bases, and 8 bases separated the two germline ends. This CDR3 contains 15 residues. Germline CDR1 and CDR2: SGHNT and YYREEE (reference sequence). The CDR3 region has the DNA TGTGCCAGCAGCACTGGCGGCTCCTATAATTCACCCCTCCACTTT. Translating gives CASSTGGSYNSPLHF. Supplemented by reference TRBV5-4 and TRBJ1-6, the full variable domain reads ETGVTQSPTHLIKTRGQQVTLRCSSQSGHNTVSWYQQALGQGPQFIFQYYREEENGRGNFPPRFSGLQFPNYSSELNVNALELDDSALYLCASSTGGSYNSPLHFGNGTRLTVT.

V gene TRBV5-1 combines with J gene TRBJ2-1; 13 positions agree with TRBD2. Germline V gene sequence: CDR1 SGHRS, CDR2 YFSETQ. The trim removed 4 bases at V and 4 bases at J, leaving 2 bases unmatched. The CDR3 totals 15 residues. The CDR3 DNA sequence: TGCGCCAGCAGCACGACTAGCGGGGGGTACAATGAGCAGTTCTTC. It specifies CASSTTSGGYNEQFF.

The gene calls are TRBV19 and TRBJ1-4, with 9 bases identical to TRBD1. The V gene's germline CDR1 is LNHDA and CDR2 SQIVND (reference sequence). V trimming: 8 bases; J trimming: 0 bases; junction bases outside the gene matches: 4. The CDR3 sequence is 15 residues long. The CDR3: CASRDRVPTNEKLFF. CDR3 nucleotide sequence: TGTGCCAGTCGGGACAGGGTTCCAACTAATGAAAAACTGTTTTTT.

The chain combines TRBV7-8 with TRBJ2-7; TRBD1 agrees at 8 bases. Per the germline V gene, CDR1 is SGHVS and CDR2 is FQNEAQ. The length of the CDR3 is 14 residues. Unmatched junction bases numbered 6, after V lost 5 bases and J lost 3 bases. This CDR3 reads CASSPTTGVYEQYF. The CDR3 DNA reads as TGTGCCAGCAGCCCGACGACAGGGGTCTACGAGCAGTACTTC.

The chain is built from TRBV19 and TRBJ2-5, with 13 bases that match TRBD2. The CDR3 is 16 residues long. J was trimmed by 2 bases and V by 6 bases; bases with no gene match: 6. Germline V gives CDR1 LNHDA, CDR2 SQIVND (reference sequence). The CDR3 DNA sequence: TGTGCCAGTAGCAAGGGACTAGCGGGAAGACAAGAGACCCAGTACTTC. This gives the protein CASSKGLAGRQETQYF. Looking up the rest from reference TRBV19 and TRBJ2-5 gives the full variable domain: DGGITQSPKYLFRKEGQNVTLSCEQNLNHDAMYWYRQDPGQGLRLIYYSQIVNDFQKGDIAEGYSVSREKKESFPLTVTSAQKNPTAFYLCASSKGLAGRQETQYFGPGTRLLVL.